A single sample gave rise to the 10 T cell receptor beta chains below, sequenced in a study. Treg sorting used a CD4+CD25+CD127-/low gate. TCRdb re-called the 5' RACE reads with MiXCR, one entry per CDR3 protein. The sample lists 9,000 or so distinct CDR3 sequences; 30% to 40% were seen once. Sequenced input: Tregs sorted from blood. The receptors come from a female donor with breast cancer.

This clonotype is deemed medium-sized. The CDR3 region has the DNA TGCAGCGCCGGGACTCCGGGTGGGACCCAGTACTTC. Its protein product is CSAGTPGGTQYF. The chain recombines TRBV29-1 with TRBJ2-5, with a tentative D call TRBD2 (6 bases). The CDR3 is 12 amino acids. The V gene's germline CDR1 is SQVTM and CDR2 ANQGSEA. Trimming removed 7 bases at V and 7 bases at J, with 16 bases between.

The CDR3 reads CASSFLLRRTEAFF. DNA for the CDR3: TGTGCCAGCAGTTTCTTGCTAAGGCGCACTGAAGCTTTCTTT. V and J are TRBV12-3 or TRBV12-4 and TRBJ1-1; D gene ambiguous. This CDR3 has 14 amino acids. V was clipped by 3 bases and J by 4 bases, with 12 bases between them.

The CDR3 DNA follows: TGCAGCGTTGAAACGGGTCAGGGTCAGCCCCAGCATTTT. As protein: CSVETGQGQPQHF. The chain uses TRBV29-1 and TRBJ1-5; tentative D call: TRBD1 (5 bases). The V gene's germline CDR1 is SQVTM and CDR2 ANQGSEA. The CDR3 sequence is 13 residues long. V lost 2 bases to trimming and J lost 6 bases, with 11 bases between them.

This rearrangement joins TRBV20-1 to TRBJ1-1; D is possibly TRBD1 (6 bases). The CDR3 runs 15 residues. Germline CDR1 and CDR2: DFQATT and SNEGSKA (reference sequence). Trimming stripped 7 bases from V and 0 bases from J, with 18 bases between. CDR3 in amino acids: CSGSEGGILNTEAFF. The CDR3, as DNA: TGCAGTGGTTCAGAAGGGGGGATCTTGAACACTGAAGCTTTCTTT.

The chain recombines TRBV12-3 or TRBV12-4 with TRBJ2-3, with TRBD2 as a possible D gene (5 bases). There are 12 residues in the CDR3. Trimming took 6 bases from V and 3 from J, leaving 7 bases between them. CDR3 amino acids: CASRRTTDTQYF. CDR3 nucleotides: TGTGCCAGCAGAAGGACTACAGATACGCAGTATTTT.

This clonotype qualifies as medium-sized. This rearrangement joins TRBV20-1 to TRBJ2-1; D gene ambiguous. V lost 5 bases, J lost 6 bases, and 8 bases lay in between. The length of the CDR3 is 11 residues. CDR1 and CDR2 from the germline V gene are DFQATT and SNEGSKA (reference sequence). Here the CDR3 DNA reads TGCAGTGCTCAACGGTTCAATGAGCAGTTCTTC. Residues: CSAQRFNEQFF.

The CDR3 loop is CSAEPGRFSGNTIYF. CDR3 bases: TGCAGTGCTGAACCGGGACGGTTCTCTGGAAACACCATATATTTT. The chain couples TRBV20-1 to TRBJ1-3; a weak D match, TRBD1 (5 bases). CDR3 length equals 15 residues. Trimming took off 5 bases at V and 0 bases at J, with 14 bases between the two ends. The germline CDR1 and CDR2 sequences are DFQATT and SNEGSKA (reference sequence).

This clonotype is medium-sized. This chain connects TRBV20-1 to TRBJ2-5, with TRBD1 as a possible D gene (6 bases). V was clipped by 5 bases and J by 7 bases, with 20 bases between them. Per germline, CDR1 DFQATT and CDR2 SNEGSKA (reference sequence). There are 14 residues in the CDR3. The CDR3 loop reads CSAPPLTGDGTQYF. Written as DNA, the CDR3 is TGCAGTGCTCCACCTTTGACAGGTGATGGGACCCAGTACTTC.

This clonotype has more than one count but fewer than ten. The CDR3 nucleotides are TGTGCCTGGAAGACAGGGGCCTCGACAGATACGCAGTATTTT. Encoded protein: CAWKTGASTDTQYF. The V and J genes are TRBV30 and TRBJ2-3, with TRBD1 identical over 8 bases. This CDR3 contains 14 residues. J lost 3 bases, V lost 4 bases, and 6 bases had no gene match. The germline V gene has CDR1 GTSNPN and CDR2 SVGIG (reference sequence).

This chain's CDR3 is CSARVARGVGSPLHF. CDR3 sequence (DNA): TGCAGTGCTAGAGTTGCCAGGGGGGTAGGTTCACCCCTCCACTTT. The chain recombines TRBV20-1 with TRBJ1-6; 7 nucleotides agree with TRBD1. The V segment lost 1 base and the J segment 9 bases; nucleotides outside the gene matches: 9. Germline V gene data show CDR1 as DFQATT and CDR2 as SNEGSKA (reference sequence). The CDR3 spans 15 residues.